The clone carrying this T cell receptor (beta chain) was found a few times. Its antigen is still unknown. This CDR3 spans 12 amino acids. The ends were cut back, 4 bases at V and 8 bases at J, with 11 bases in the middle. Germline CDR1 reads LGHNA; CDR2 reads YNFKEQ. The data derive from a study of cytomegalovirus exposure and HLA in healthy donors. General study results and limits: HLA alleles were associated with 15,000 to 20,000 TCR beta sequences in a later analysis at 0.05 false discovery rate.

The PCR had 60 Vbeta and 13 Jbeta primers. Produced via immunoSEQ multiplex PCR; TCRdb's table is partial and in-frame only. The sample lists some 150,000 clones, 80% to 85% occurring once. The sequenced sample was PBMCs. The receptor comes from a woman aged 25 to 45 in good health and CMV-seronegative. This chain joins TRBV4-2 and TRBJ1-2; D unclear. This CDR3 is CASSRDSRGYTF. In DNA form, the CDR3 reads TGTGCCAGCAGCCGCGACTCTCGGGGCTACACCTTC.